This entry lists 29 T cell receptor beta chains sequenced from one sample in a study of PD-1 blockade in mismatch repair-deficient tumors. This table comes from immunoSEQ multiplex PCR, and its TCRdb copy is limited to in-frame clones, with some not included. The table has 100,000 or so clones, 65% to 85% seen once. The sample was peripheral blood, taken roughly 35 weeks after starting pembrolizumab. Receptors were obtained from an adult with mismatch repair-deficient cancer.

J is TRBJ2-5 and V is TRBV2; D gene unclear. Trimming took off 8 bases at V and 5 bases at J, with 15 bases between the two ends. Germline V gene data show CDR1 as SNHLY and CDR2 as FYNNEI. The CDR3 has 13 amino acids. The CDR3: CASVRELGETQYF. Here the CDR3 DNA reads TGTGCCAGCGTTCGTGAATTGGGGGAGACCCAGTACTTC.

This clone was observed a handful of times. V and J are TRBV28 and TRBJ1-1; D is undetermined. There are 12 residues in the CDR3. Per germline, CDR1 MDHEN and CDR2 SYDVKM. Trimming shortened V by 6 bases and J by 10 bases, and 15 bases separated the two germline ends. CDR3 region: CASSPRALGAFF. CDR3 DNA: TGTGCCAGCAGCCCCCGGGCTCTAGGAGCTTTCTTT.

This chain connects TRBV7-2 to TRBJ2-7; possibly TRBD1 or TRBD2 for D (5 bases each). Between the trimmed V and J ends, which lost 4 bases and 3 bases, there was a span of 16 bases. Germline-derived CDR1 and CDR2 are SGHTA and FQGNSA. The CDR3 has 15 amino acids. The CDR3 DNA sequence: TGTGCCAGCAGCTCCTCCCCAGGGACCCTCTACGAGCAGTACTTC. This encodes CASSSSPGTLYEQYF.

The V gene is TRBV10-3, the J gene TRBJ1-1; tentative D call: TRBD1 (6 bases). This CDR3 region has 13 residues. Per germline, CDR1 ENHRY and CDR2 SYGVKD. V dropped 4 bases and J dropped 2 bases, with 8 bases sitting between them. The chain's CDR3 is CAISVGGNTEAFF. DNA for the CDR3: TGTGCCATCAGTGTAGGGGGAAACACTGAAGCTTTCTTT.

CDR3 bases: TGTGCCAGCGGGAGAATAGCCGGGGAGCTGTTTTTT. Translation gives CASGRIAGELFF. V gene TRBV6-1 combines with J gene TRBJ2-2; perhaps TRBD2 as D (5 bases). Germline CDR1 MNHNS, CDR2 SASEGT. V lost 8 bases to trimming and J lost 6 bases, with 10 bases between them. This CDR3 has 12 amino acids.

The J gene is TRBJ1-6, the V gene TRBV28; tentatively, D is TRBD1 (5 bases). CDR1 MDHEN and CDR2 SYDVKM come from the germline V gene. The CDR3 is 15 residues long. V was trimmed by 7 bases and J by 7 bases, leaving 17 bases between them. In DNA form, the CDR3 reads TGTGCCAGCACCCCCCCCAGGGTTGGGAATTCACCCCTCCACTTT. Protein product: CASTPPRVGNSPLHF.

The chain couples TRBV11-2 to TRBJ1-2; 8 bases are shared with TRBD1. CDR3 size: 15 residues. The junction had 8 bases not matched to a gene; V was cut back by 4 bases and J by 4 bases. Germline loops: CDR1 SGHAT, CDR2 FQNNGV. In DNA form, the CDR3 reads TGTGCCAGCAGCTCCCAGACAGGGGAAGGCTATGGCTACACCTTC. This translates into CASSSQTGEGYGYTF.

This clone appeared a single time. The CDR3: CASEGTGGRTEAFF. In DNA form, the CDR3 reads TGTGCCAGCGAGGGGACAGGGGGCCGGACTGAAGCTTTCTTT. This chain connects TRBV6-6 to TRBJ1-1, with 12 bases fitting TRBD1. Germline lookup yields CDR1 MNHNY and CDR2 SVGAGI (reference sequence). The CDR3 loop spans 14 amino acids. V shed 8 bases and J 5 bases; nucleotides not matched to a gene: 6.

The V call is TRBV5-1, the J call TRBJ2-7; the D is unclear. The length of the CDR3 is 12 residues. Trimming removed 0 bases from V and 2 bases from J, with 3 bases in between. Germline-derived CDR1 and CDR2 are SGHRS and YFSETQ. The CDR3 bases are TGCGCCAGCAGCTTGGTTCCCTACGAGCAGTACTTC. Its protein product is CASSLVPYEQYF.

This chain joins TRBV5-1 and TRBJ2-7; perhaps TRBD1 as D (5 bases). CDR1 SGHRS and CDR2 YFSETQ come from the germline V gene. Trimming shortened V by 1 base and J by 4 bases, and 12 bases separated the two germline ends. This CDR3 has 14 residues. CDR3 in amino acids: CASSLTDSLYEQYF. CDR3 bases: TGCGCCAGCAGCTTGACCGACAGCTTATACGAGCAGTACTTC.

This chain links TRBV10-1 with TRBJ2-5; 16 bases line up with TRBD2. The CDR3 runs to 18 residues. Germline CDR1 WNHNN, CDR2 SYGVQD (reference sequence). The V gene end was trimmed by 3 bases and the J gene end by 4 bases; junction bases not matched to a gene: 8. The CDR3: CASSEPTGTSGRGETQYF. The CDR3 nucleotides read TGCGCCAGCAGTGAACCTACCGGGACTAGCGGGAGGGGAGAGACCCAGTACTTC.

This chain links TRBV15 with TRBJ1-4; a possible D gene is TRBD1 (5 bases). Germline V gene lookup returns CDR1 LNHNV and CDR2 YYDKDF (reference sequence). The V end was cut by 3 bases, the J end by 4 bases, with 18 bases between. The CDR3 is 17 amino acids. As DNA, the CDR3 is TGTGCCACCAGCAGTGCATCGGGACGACGGATTAATGAAAAACTGTTTTTT. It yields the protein CATSSASGRRINEKLFF.

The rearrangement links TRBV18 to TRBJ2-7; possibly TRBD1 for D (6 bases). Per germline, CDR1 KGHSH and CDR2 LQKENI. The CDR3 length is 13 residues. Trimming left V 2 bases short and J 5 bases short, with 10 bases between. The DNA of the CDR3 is TGTGCCAGCTCACCAGGGACATTAGACGAGCAGTACTTC. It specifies CASSPGTLDEQYF.

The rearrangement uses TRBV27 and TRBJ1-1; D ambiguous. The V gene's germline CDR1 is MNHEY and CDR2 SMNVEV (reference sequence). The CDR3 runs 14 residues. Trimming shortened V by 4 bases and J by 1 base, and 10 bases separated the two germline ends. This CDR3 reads CASSSQARNTEAFF. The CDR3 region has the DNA TGTGCCAGCAGTTCCCAGGCTCGGAACACTGAAGCTTTCTTT.

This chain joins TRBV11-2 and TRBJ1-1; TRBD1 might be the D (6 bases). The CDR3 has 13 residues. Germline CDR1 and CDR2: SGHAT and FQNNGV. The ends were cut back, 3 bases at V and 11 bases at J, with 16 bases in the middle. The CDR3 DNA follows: TGTGCCAGCAGCTTCTCCGGACAGCTTGGGGCTTTCTTT. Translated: CASSFSGQLGAFF.

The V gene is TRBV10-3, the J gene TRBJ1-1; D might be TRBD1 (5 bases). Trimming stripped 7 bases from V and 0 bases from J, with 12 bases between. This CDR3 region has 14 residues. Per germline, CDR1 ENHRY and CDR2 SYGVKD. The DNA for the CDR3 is TGTGCCATCACCCGGGGCTTGATGAACACTGAAGCTTTCTTT. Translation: CAITRGLMNTEAFF.

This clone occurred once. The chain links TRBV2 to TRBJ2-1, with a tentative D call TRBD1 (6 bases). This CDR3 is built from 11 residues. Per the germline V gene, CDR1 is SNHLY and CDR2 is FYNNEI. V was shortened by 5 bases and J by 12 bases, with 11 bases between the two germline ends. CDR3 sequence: CASSLTGGQFF. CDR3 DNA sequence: TGTGCCAGCAGTTTGACAGGTGGGCAGTTCTTC. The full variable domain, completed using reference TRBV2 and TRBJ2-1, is EPEVTQTPSHQVTQMGQEVILRCVPISNHLYFYWYRQILGQKVEFLVSFYNNEISEKSEIFDDQFSVERPDGSNFTLKIRSTKLEDSAMYFCASSLTGGQFFGPGTRLTVL.

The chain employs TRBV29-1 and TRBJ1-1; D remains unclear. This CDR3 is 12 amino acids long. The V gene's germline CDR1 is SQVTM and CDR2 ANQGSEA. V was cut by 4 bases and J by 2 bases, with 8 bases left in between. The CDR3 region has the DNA TGCAGCGTTGCTTTACTTAACACTGAAGCTTTCTTT. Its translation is CSVALLNTEAFF.

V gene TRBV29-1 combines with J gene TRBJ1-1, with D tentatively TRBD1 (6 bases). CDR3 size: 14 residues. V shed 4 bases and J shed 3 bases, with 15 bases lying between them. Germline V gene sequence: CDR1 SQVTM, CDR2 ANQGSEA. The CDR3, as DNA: TGCAGCGTTGCGGACAGACGTATGGACACTGAAGCTTTCTTT. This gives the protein CSVADRRMDTEAFF.

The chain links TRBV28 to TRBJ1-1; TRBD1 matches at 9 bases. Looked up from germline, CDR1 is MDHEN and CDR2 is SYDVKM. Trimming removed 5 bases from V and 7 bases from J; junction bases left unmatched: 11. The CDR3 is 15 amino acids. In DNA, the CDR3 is TGTGCCAGCAGTAACACAGGGGGCAGACGGGTTGAAGCTTTCTTT. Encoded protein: CASSNTGGRRVEAFF.

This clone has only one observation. The chain's CDR3 is CASSKPQTGMNTEAFF. CDR3 DNA: TGTGCCAGCAGCAAACCTCAGACAGGCATGAACACTGAAGCTTTCTTT. The chain is built from TRBV5-4 and TRBJ1-1; a weak D match, TRBD1 (6 bases). Germline loops: CDR1 SGHNT, CDR2 YYREEE (reference sequence). V dropped 4 bases and J dropped 0 bases, with 16 bases sitting between them. The CDR3 is 16 residues long.

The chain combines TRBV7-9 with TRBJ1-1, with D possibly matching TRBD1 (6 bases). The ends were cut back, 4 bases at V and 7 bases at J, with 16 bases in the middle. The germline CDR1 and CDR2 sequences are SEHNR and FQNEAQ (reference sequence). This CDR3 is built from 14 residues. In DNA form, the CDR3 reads TGTGCCAGCAGCTCCAACAGGGATGCATATGAAGCTTTCTTT. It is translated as CASSSNRDAYEAFF.

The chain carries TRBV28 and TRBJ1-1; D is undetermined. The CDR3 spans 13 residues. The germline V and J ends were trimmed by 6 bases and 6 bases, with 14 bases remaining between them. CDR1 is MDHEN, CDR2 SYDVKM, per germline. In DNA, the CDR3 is TGTGCCAGCAGCGCCCTCTCGAGGTCTGAAGCTTTCTTT. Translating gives CASSALSRSEAFF.

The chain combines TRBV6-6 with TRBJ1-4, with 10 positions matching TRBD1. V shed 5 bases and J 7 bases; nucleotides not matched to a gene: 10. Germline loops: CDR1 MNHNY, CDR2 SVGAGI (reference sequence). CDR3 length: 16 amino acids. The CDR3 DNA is TGTGCCAGCAGTAAGACAGGGGGCAAGGGTTCTGAAAAACTGTTTTTT. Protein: CASSKTGGKGSEKLFF.

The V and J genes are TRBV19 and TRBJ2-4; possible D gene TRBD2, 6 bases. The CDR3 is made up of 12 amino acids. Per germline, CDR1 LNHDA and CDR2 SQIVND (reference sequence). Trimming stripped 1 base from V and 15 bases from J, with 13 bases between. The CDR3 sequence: CASSIVEGGPYF. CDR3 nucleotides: TGTGCCAGTAGTATAGTGGAGGGCGGACCGTACTTC.

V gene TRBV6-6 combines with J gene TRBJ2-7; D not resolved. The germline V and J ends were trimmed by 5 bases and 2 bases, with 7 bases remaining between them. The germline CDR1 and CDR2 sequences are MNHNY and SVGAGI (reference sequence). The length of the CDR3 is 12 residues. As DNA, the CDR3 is TGTGCCAGCAGTGGCAGGACCTACGAGCAGTACTTC. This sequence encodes CASSGRTYEQYF.

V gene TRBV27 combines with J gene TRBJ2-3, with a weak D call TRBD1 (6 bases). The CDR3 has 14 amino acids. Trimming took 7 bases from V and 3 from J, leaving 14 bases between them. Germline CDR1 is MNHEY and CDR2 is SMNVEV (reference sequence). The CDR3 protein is CASTSLGGTDTQYF. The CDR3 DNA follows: TGTGCCAGCACCAGTTTAGGGGGTACAGATACGCAGTATTTT.

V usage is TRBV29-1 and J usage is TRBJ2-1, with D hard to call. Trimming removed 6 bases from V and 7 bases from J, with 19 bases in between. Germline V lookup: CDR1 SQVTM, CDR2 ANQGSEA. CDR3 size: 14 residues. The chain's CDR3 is CSVVREDIRNEQFF. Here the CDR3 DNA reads TGCAGCGTGGTACGTGAGGATATTAGGAATGAGCAGTTCTTC.

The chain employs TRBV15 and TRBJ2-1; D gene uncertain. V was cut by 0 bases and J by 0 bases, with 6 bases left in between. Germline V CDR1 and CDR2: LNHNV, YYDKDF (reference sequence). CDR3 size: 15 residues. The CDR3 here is CATSREVGSYNEQFF. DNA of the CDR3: TGTGCCACCAGCAGAGAGGTAGGCTCCTACAATGAGCAGTTCTTC. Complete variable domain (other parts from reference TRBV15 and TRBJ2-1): DAMVIQNPRYQVTQFGKPVTLSCSQTLNHNVMYWYQQKSSQAPKLLFHYYDKDFNNEADTPDNFQSRRPNTSFCFLDIRSPGLGDTAMYLCATSREVGSYNEQFFGPGTRLTVL.